This T cell receptor (beta chain) was captured by sequencing in a study of cytomegalovirus exposure and HLA in healthy donors. Whole-study findings and limits: In the analysis, some V segments, TRBV6-2 and TRBV6-3 included, were excluded as indistinguishable. Later analysis showed most CMV-associated TCR beta chains appearing HLA-restricted.

PCR employed 60 Vbeta and 13 Jbeta primers. Profiling relied on immunoSEQ multiplex PCR, and the TCRdb table lists in-frame clones only, not all of them. Its listing shows 150,000 to 250,000 clones. Concerning this clone itself: Its antigen remains unidentified.

This CDR3 contains 13 residues. From germline, CDR1 is KGHSH and CDR2 LQKENI. Deletions cut 2 bases from V and 5 bases from J, with 7 bases between. The sequencing input was PBMCs. The chain links TRBV18 to TRBJ1-5; D unresolved. This sequence was found in a boy younger than 18 in good health and CMV-seronegative. DNA of the CDR3: TGTGCCAGCTCACCAGGCCTCGATCAGCCCCAGCATTTT. Amino acid sequence: CASSPGLDQPQHF.